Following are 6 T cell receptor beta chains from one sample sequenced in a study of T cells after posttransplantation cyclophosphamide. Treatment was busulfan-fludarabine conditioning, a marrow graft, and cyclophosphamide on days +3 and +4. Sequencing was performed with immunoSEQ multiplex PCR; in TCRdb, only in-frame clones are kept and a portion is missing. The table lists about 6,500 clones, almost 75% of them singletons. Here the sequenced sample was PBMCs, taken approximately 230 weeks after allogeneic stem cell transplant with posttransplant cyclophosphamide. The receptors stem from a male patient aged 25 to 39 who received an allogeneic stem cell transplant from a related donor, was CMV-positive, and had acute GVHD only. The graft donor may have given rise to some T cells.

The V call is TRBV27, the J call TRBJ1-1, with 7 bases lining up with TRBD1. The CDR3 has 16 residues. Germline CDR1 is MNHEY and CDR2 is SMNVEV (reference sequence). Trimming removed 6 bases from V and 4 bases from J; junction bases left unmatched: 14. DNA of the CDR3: TGTGCCAGCAGAAGAGCCACAGGGGCCTCGGGCACTGAAGCTTTCTTT. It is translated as CASRRATGASGTEAFF.

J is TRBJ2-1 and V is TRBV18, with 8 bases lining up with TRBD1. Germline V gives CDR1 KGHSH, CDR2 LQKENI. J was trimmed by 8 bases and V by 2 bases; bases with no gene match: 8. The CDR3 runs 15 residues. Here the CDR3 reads CASSPVLDRDDEQFF. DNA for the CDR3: TGTGCCAGCTCACCAGTCTTGGACAGGGACGATGAGCAGTTCTTC.

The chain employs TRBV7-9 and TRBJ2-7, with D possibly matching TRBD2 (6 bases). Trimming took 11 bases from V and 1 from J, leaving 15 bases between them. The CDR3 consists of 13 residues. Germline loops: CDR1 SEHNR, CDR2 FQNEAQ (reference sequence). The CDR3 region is CAASAGFSYEQYF. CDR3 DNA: TGTGCCGCTTCCGCGGGGTTTTCCTACGAGCAGTACTTC.

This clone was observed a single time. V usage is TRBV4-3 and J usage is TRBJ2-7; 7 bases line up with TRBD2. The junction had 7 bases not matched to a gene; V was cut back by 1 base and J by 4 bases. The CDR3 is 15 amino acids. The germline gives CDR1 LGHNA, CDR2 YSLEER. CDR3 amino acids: CASSQGAGFQYEQYF. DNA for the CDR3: TGCGCCAGCAGCCAAGGAGCGGGATTCCAATACGAGCAGTACTTC.

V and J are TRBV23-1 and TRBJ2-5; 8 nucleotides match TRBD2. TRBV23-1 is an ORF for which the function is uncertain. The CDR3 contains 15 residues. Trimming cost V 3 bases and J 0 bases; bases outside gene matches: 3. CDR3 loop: CASSHLLADQETQYF. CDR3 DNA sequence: TGCGCCAGCAGTCACTTACTAGCGGACCAAGAGACCCAGTACTTC.

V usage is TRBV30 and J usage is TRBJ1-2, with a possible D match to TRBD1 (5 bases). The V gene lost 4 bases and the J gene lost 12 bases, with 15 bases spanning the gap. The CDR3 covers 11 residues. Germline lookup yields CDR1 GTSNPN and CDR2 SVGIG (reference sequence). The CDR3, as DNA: TGTGCCTGGATCCCGAACGGGGGGGACACCTTC. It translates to CAWIPNGGDTF.